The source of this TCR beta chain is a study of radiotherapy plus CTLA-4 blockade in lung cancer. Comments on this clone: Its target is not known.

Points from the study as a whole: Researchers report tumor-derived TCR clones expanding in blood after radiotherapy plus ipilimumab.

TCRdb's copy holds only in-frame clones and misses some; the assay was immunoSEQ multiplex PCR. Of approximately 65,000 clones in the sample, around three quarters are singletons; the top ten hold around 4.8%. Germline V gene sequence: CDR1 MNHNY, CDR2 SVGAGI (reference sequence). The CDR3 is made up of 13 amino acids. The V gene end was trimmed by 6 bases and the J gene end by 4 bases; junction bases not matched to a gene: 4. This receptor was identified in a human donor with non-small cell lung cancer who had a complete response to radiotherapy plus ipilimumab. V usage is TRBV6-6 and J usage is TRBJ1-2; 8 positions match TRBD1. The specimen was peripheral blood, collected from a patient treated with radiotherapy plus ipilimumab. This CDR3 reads CASSRQGSYGYTF. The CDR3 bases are TGTGCCAGCAGCCGACAGGGGAGCTATGGCTACACCTTC.